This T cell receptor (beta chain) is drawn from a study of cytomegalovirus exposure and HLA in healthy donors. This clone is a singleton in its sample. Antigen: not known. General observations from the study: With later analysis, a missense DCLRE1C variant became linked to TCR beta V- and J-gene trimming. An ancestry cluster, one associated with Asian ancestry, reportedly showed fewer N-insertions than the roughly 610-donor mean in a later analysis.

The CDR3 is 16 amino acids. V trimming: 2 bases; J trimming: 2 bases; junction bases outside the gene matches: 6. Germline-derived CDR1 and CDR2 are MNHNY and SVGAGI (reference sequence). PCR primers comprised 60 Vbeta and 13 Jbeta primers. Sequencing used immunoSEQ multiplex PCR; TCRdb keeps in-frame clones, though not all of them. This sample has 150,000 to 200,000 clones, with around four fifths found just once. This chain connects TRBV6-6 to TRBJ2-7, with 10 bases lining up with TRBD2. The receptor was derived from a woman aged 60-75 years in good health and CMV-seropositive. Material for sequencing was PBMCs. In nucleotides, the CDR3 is TGTGCCAGCAGTTACGGTCCTAGCGGGAGCGCCTACGAGCAGTACTTC. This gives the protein CASSYGPSGSAYEQYF.